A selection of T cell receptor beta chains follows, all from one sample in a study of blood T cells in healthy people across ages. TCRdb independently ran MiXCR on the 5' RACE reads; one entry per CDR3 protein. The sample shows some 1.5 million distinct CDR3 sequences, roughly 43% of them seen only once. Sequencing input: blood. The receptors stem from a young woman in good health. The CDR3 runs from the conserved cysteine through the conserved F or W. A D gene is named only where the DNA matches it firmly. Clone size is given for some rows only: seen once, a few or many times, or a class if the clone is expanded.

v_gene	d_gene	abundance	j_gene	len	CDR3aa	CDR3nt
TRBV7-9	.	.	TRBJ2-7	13	CASSLHGPYEQYF	TGTGCCAGCAGCTTGCACGGACCCTACGAGCAGTACTTC
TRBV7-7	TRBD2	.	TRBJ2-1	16	CASSLSTSGRYNEQFF	TGTGCTAGCAGCCTCTCGACTAGCGGGAGGTACAATGAGCAGTTCTTC
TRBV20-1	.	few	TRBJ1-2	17	CSARGTGTDRLKGGYTF	TGCAGTGCTAGAGGAACCGGGACGGATCGCCTTAAAGGTGGCTACACCTTC
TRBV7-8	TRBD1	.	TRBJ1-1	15	CASSRDRVDVTEAFF	TGTGCCAGCAGCAGGGACAGGGTGGATGTGACTGAAGCTTTCTTT
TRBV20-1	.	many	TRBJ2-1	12	CSARFSGTEQFF	TGCAGTGCTAGATTCTCCGGGACAGAGCAGTTCTTC
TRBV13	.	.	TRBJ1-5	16	CASSVGLGGSNQPQHF	TGTGCCAGCAGTGTAGGGTTGGGAGGAAGCAATCAGCCCCAGCATTTT
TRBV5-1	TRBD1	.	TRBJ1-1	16	CASSFGQGWRDTEAFF	TGCGCCAGCAGCTTCGGACAGGGCTGGAGGGACACTGAAGCTTTCTTT
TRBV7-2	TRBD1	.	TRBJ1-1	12	CASSSYRGLAFF	TGTGCCAGCAGCTCTTATAGGGGGCTAGCTTTCTTT
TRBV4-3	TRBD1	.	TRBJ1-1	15	CASSQAGGLSTEAFF	TGCGCCAGCAGCCAAGCAGGGGGATTGAGCACTGAAGCTTTCTTT
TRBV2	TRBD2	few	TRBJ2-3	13	CAILAGASDTQYF	TGTGCCATACTAGCGGGAGCGAGTGATACGCAGTATTTT
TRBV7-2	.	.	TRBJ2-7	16	CASSSAPTGLSGDQYF	TGTGCCAGCAGCTCCGCCCCGACAGGCCTCTCTGGGGACCAGTACTTC
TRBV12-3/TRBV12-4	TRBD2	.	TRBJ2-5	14	CASSLETSEETQYF	TGTGCCAGCAGTTTGGAGACTAGCGAAGAGACCCAGTACTTC
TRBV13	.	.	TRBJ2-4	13	CASSLEMGDIQYF	TGTGCCAGCAGCTTAGAGATGGGGGACATTCAGTACTTC
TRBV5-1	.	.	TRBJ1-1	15	CASSRNGIVNTEAFF	TGCGCCAGCAGTCGTAACGGCATAGTGAACACTGAAGCTTTCTTT
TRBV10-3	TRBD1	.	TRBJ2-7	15	CAISDWDRDTYEQYF	TGTGCCATCAGTGATTGGGACAGGGACACCTACGAGCAGTACTTC
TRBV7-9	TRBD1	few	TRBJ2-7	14	CASSFPGQAYEQYF	TGTGCCAGCAGCTTCCCCGGACAGGCCTACGAGCAGTACTTC
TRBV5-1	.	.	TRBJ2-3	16	CASSPGTSTYTDTQYF	TGCGCCAGCAGCCCAGGGACTTCGACCTACACAGATACGCAGTATTTT
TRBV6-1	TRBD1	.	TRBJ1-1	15	CASSTTARGSTEAFF	TGTGCCAGCAGTACCACGGCCAGGGGGTCGACTGAAGCTTTCTTT
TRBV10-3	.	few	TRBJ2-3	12	CAISPSTDTQYF	TGTGCCATCAGTCCCAGCACAGATACGCAGTATTTT
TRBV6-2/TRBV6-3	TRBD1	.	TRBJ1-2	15	CAILPGEGGSYGYTF	TGTGCCATCCTACCTGGTGAAGGGGGCTCCTATGGCTACACCTTC
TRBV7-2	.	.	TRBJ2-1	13	CASSFTSPNEQFF	TGTGCCAGCAGCTTTACTAGCCCCAATGAGCAGTTCTTC
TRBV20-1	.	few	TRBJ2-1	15	CSARDLPTGGSEQFF	TGCAGTGCTAGAGATCTCCCTACCGGGGGAAGCGAGCAGTTCTTC
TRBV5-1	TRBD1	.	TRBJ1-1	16	CASSPNPTGMNTEAFF	TGCGCCAGCAGCCCCAACCCGACAGGGATGAACACTGAAGCTTTCTTT
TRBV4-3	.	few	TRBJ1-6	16	CASSQDRQPGNSPLHF	TGCGCCAGCAGCCAAGATAGACAGCCGGGTAATTCACCCCTCCACTTT
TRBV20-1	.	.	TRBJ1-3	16	CSARDVLGAPGNTIYF	TGCAGTGCTAGAGATGTCTTAGGGGCCCCTGGAAACACCATATATTTT
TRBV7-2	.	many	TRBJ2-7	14	CASSLAHNLYEQYF	TGTGCCAGCAGCCTAGCCCACAACCTTTACGAGCAGTACTTC
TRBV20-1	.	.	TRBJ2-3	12	CSAPRLVDTQYF	TGCAGTGCCCCACGACTAGTAGATACGCAGTATTTT
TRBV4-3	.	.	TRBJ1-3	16	CASSQGTAPNGNTIYF	TGCGCCAGCAGCCAAGGGACAGCCCCAAACGGAAACACCATATATTTT
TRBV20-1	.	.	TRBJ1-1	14	CSARDQTSNTEAFF	TGCAGTGCTAGAGATCAAACCTCGAACACTGAAGCTTTCTTT
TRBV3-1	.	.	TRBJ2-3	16	CASSQDRQLHTDTQYF	TGTGCCAGCAGCCAAGATCGACAGCTTCACACAGATACGCAGTATTTT
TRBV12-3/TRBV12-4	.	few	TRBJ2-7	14	CASSWSGGHYEQYF	TGTGCCAGCAGTTGGTCGGGGGGCCACTACGAGCAGTACTTC